This T cell receptor (beta chain) derives from a study of blood T cells in healthy people across ages. Broader study findings: Unsorted PBMC material precluded a definitive naive versus antigen-experienced comparison. Investigators treated diversity estimates from one million T cells as underestimates.

Germline V CDR1 and CDR2: MNHEY, SVGAGI. The CDR3 sequence is 16 residues long. V was clipped by 6 bases and J by 2 bases; unmatched bases: 9. On this clonotype: Antigen: not known.

With a J-beta primer mix and a sample-barcoded 5' primer, a second PCR ran about 7 to 12 cycles. TCRdb processed the 5' RACE reads anew with MiXCR; each CDR3 protein has one entry. Among some 1.5 million distinct CDR3 sequences listed, 25% to 30% were seen once. The TCR comes from a woman aged 25 to 45 in good health. This chain links TRBV6-5 with TRBJ1-5; 8 nucleotides align to TRBD1. The specimen was blood. The CDR3 nucleotides are TGTGCCAGCAGCCCGAGGACAGGGCTGGGCAATCAGCCCCAGCATTTT. Its translation is CASSPRTGLGNQPQHF.